This T cell receptor (beta chain) was sequenced for a study of T cell responses to AZD1222 COVID-19 vaccine. Study background: Analysis merged second doses at about 4 or about 12 weeks.

Overall study results and limits: Rises in breadth and depth of Spike-specific TCRs came after two AZD1222 doses. Donors in the cohort were predominantly white British and more often female, and clonal diversity was possibly underestimated.

To note about this clone: The antigen is undetermined.

Sequencing was performed with immunoSEQ multiplex PCR; in TCRdb, only in-frame clones are kept and a portion is missing. In the table there are roughly 130,000 clones, just over 85% of which are singletons. V was clipped by 5 bases and J by 8 bases; unmatched bases: 11. CDR3 length: 15 amino acids. Germline CDR1 reads LGHNA; CDR2 reads YNFKEQ. The sequence was collected from an adult in good health. The specimen was peripheral blood, collected on day 0 of AZD1222 vaccination. This chain joins TRBV4-2 and TRBJ1-2, with 10 bases lining up with TRBD1. The CDR3 DNA reads as TGTGCCAGCAGCATAACGGACAGGGGGGCCCGCGGCTACACCTTC. Translation gives CASSITDRGARGYTF.